The 17 T cell receptor beta chains given below trace back to one sample, sequenced in a study of human thymus T cells. Some clones are missing from TCRdb's copy, which holds only in-frame ones; the method was immunoSEQ multiplex PCR. The data contain 45,000 to 75,000 clones, about 93% of them singletons. Material for sequencing was blood. These receptors were obtained from a boy less than two years old with a congenital heart defect but otherwise immunologically healthy.

A note on this clone: The same CDR3 is also encoded by other DNA sequences in this sample. This chain joins TRBV5-1 and TRBJ2-1; D is unclear. The germline V gene has CDR1 SGHRS and CDR2 YFSETQ. This CDR3 is 12 amino acids long. Trimming removed 0 bases from V and 6 bases from J, with 4 bases in between. The CDR3 is CASSLGGNEQFF. The DNA for the CDR3 is TGCGCCAGCAGCTTGGGAGGCAATGAGCAGTTCTTC.

The genes are TRBV19 and TRBJ1-6; weak D call: TRBD1 (6 bases). The CDR3 sequence is 13 residues long. The V end was cut by 10 bases, the J end by 7 bases, with 14 bases between. Germline CDR1 is LNHDA and CDR2 is SQIVND (reference sequence). DNA of the CDR3: TGTGCCACCTCGACAGGAGGAAATTCACCCCTCCACTTT. Protein product: CATSTGGNSPLHF.

Details on this clone: A far larger clone differs by one base, so this is likely a read error. The CDR3 is CASSPSGTSGKNTQYF. In nucleotides, the CDR3 is TGTGCCAGCAGCCCTTCCGGGACTAGCGGGAAGAATACGCAGTATTTT. The J gene is TRBJ2-3, the V gene TRBV4-2; 13 bases line up with TRBD2. Germline V gene sequence: CDR1 LGHNA, CDR2 YNFKEQ. The CDR3 spans 16 residues. J gave up 7 bases and V 4 bases, and 8 bases lay outside the gene matches.

The chain links TRBV27 to TRBJ2-3, with D maybe TRBD2 (5 bases). Per the germline V gene, CDR1 is MNHEY and CDR2 is SMNVEV (reference sequence). The CDR3 has 13 residues. The V and J ends lost 5 bases and 4 bases respectively, with 10 bases between them. The DNA for the CDR3 is TGTGCCAGCAGTAACCACGGGGCAGATACGCAGTATTTT. This sequence encodes CASSNHGADTQYF.

This CDR3 is CASSRQGARGNTIYF. The CDR3 DNA reads TGTGCCAGCAGTCGACAGGGGGCGCGGGGAAACACCATATATTTT. The gene calls are TRBV28 and TRBJ1-3, with 10 bases lining up with TRBD1. Trimming cost V 5 bases and J 4 bases; bases outside gene matches: 5. Germline V CDR1 and CDR2: MDHEN, SYDVKM. The CDR3 length is 15 residues.

The V call is TRBV29-1, the J call TRBJ2-7, with 8 bases lining up with TRBD1. This CDR3 region has 11 residues. Per the germline V gene, CDR1 is SQVTM and CDR2 is ANQGSEA. V trimming: 6 bases; J trimming: 4 bases; junction bases outside the gene matches: 2. The CDR3 region has the DNA TGCAGCGTGCGGACAGGGTACGAGCAGTACTTC. This codes for CSVRTGYEQYF.

In this sample, this clone turned up once. The V gene is TRBV7-6, the J gene TRBJ2-7, with 7 bases aligning to TRBD1. The trim removed 0 bases at V and 2 bases at J, leaving 1 base unmatched. Germline CDR1 and CDR2: SGHVS and FNYEAQ. There are 14 residues in the CDR3. DNA for the CDR3: TGTGCCAGCAGCTTAGCACAGGGGCCCTACGAGCAGTACTTC. It specifies CASSLAQGPYEQYF. The variable domain in full, completed from reference TRBV7-6 and TRBJ2-7, reads GAGVSQSPRYKVTKRGQDVALRCDPISGHVSLYWYRQALGQGPEFLTYFNYEAQQDKSGLPNDRFSAERPEGSISTLTIQRTEQRDSAMYRCASSLAQGPYEQYFGPGTRLTVT.

This chain connects TRBV28 to TRBJ1-1, with TRBD1 as a possible D gene (5 bases). This CDR3 comprises 12 residues. V lost 7 bases, J lost 8 bases, and 14 bases lay in between. Per germline, CDR1 MDHEN and CDR2 SYDVKM. The CDR3 reads CASIGGWREAFF. CDR3 bases: TGTGCCAGCATCGGGGGATGGCGCGAAGCTTTCTTT.

The chain employs TRBV25-1 and TRBJ2-3; no clear D. The CDR3 runs to 16 residues. Germline V CDR1 and CDR2: MGHDK, SYGVNS. The V end lost 1 base, the J end lost 4 bases, and 15 bases lay between the germline ends. The CDR3 loop reads CASSESRTIRADTQYF. The CDR3 DNA reads TGTGCCAGCAGTGAATCAAGGACCATAAGGGCAGATACGCAGTATTTT.

This chain joins TRBV5-1 and TRBJ1-2; D is possibly TRBD1 (5 bases). This CDR3 contains 16 residues. The V end lost 0 bases, the J end lost 4 bases, and 16 bases lay between the germline ends. Germline V CDR1 and CDR2: SGHRS, YFSETQ. The CDR3 reads CASSLALRGRFYGYTF. The CDR3 nucleotides read TGCGCCAGCAGCTTGGCATTGAGGGGTCGCTTCTATGGCTACACCTTC. The whole variable domain, filled in from reference TRBV5-1 and TRBJ1-2, reads KAGVTQTPRYLIKTRGQQVTLSCSPISGHRSVSWYQQTPGQGLQFLFEYFSETQRNKGNFPGRFSGRQFSNSRSEMNVSTLELGDSALYLCASSLALRGRFYGYTFGSGTRLTVV.

This chain links TRBV6-5 with TRBJ1-1; no reliable D call. CDR3 length: 12 residues. The ends were cut back, 5 bases at V and 1 base at J, with 5 bases in the middle. Per germline, CDR1 MNHEY and CDR2 SVGAGI. In nucleotides, the CDR3 is TGTGCCAGCAGTCGGGGGAACACTGAAGCTTTCTTT. This translates into CASSRGNTEAFF.

The chain combines TRBV5-1 with TRBJ2-3; D may be TRBD1 (5 bases). The CDR3 loop spans 14 amino acids. V lost 3 bases to trimming and J lost 6 bases, with 14 bases between them. Germline CDR1 and CDR2: SGHRS and YFSETQ. CDR3 nucleotide sequence: TGCGCCAGCAGCTCGAGCCCAAACAGGGATACGCAGTATTTT. Its translation is CASSSSPNRDTQYF.

The V call is TRBV10-1, the J call TRBJ2-2; D is possibly TRBD1 (5 bases). The CDR3 sequence is 13 residues long. V lost 4 bases and J lost 7, with 10 bases in between. Germline-derived CDR1 and CDR2 are WNHNN and SYGVQD (reference sequence). CDR3 in DNA: TGCGCCAGCAGTGTCAGGGAAAACGGGGAGCTGTTTTTT. It codes for CASSVRENGELFF.

This rearrangement joins TRBV23-1 to TRBJ2-2; 10 bases align to TRBD1. TRBV23-1 is placed among ORFs of uncertain function. The ends lost 0 bases at V and 0 bases at J; junction bases unmatched: 4. The length of the CDR3 is 18 residues. CDR3 DNA sequence: TGCGCCAGCAGTCAATCTGGGGACAGGGGATCGAACACCGGGGAGCTGTTTTTT. Translating gives CASSQSGDRGSNTGELFF.

The chain is built from TRBV14 and TRBJ1-1; TRBD1 might be the D (5 bases). Germline-derived CDR1 and CDR2 are SGHDN and FVKESK. This CDR3 has 18 amino acids. Trimming removed 1 base from V and 0 bases from J, with 18 bases in between. CDR3 protein: CASSQVYDRTSLNTEAFF. The DNA of the CDR3 is TGTGCCAGCAGCCAAGTTTACGATCGGACATCTTTGAACACTGAAGCTTTCTTT.

The J gene is TRBJ2-7, the V gene TRBV28; 7 positions match TRBD2. Losses at the gene ends were 6 bases for V and 0 bases for J; bases not matched to a gene: 5. Germline loops: CDR1 MDHEN, CDR2 SYDVKM. CDR3 length: 14 residues. This CDR3 is CASSRGGDSYEQYF. The CDR3 nucleotides are TGTGCCAGCAGCCGTGGGGGGGACTCCTACGAGCAGTACTTC.

This rearrangement joins TRBV2 to TRBJ2-3; D might be TRBD2 (7 bases). The V gene's germline CDR1 is SNHLY and CDR2 FYNNEI. The V gene lost 6 bases and the J gene lost 2 bases, with 15 bases spanning the gap. The CDR3 consists of 15 residues. For the CDR3, the DNA is TGTGCCAGCAGCGTGGGGGGGCGCTACACAGATACGCAGTATTTT. Its translation: CASSVGGRYTDTQYF.